This T cell receptor (beta chain) was sequenced during a study of T cells in Graves' hyperthyroidism and ophthalmopathy. The CDR3 is made up of 15 amino acids. CDR1 is SGHAT and CDR2 is FQNNGV in the germline V gene. The V end lost 1 base, the J end lost 4 bases, and 11 bases lay between the germline ends. Graves' hyperthyroidism showing no ophthalmopathy progression within 18 months was considered stable. Study-wide points: A 13 V-J model separated ophthalmopathy from stable hyperthyroidism.

Amplification yielded TCR beta CDR3 regions, with RNA transcripts as the source. The HTBI set primed first-round TCR CDR3 RT-PCR. TCRdb re-derived calls from the multiplex PCR reads in MiXCR, one entry per CDR3 protein. The sample records 300,000 to 450,000 distinct CDR3 sequences, roughly 13% being singletons. This clonotype was picked up many times. Its antigen remains unknown. The source material was blood. The chain is built from TRBV11-2 and TRBJ2-1; D is possibly TRBD1 (6 bases). This receptor was identified in a woman aged 55-70 years with Graves' hyperthyroidism. CDR3 sequence: CASSLVRGQYNEQFF. In DNA form, the CDR3 reads TGTGCCAGCAGCTTAGTTCGCGGACAGTACAATGAGCAGTTCTTC.